One and the same sample provided the 22 T cell receptor beta chains below, sequenced in a study of blood T cell repertoires in COVID-19. Clones were sequenced by immunoSEQ multiplex PCR, and TCRdb holds only the in-frame ones, with some missing. In the table there are nearly 110,000 clones, around nine tenths of which are singletons. The specimen sequenced was peripheral blood. These TCRs come from a woman aged 25 to 39 with acute or convalescent COVID-19.

V and J are TRBV19 and TRBJ2-7; 10 nucleotides match TRBD1. CDR1 and CDR2 (germline): LNHDA, SQIVND (reference sequence). CDR3 size: 16 residues. With 3 bases clipped from V and 4 bases from J, the junction kept 9 bases outside the gene matches. CDR3 coding DNA: TGTGCCAGTAGTATGACCCCGGACAGGGGGAGGTACGAGCAGTACTTC. This gives the protein CASSMTPDRGRYEQYF. Supplemented by reference TRBV19 and TRBJ2-7, the full variable domain reads DGGITQSPKYLFRKEGQNVTLSCEQNLNHDAMYWYRQDPGQGLRLIYYSQIVNDFQKGDIAEGYSVSREKKESFPLTVTSAQKNPTAFYLCASSMTPDRGRYEQYFGPGTRLTVT.

On this clone itself: The same CDR3 can be traced to other DNA sequences in this sample. The gene calls are TRBV11-2 and TRBJ2-7; D remains ambiguous. Per germline, CDR1 SGHAT and CDR2 FQNNGV. Trimming shortened V by 5 bases and J by 1 base, and 3 bases separated the two germline ends. This CDR3 contains 11 residues. DNA of the CDR3: TGTGCCAGCAGCCCTTCCTACGAGCAGTACTTC. This codes for CASSPSYEQYF.

The V call is TRBV19, the J call TRBJ2-1, with 10 bases lining up with TRBD2. CDR3 size: 14 residues. Per the germline V gene, CDR1 is LNHDA and CDR2 is SQIVND (reference sequence). V lost 5 bases, J lost 4 bases, and 2 bases stayed unmatched. CDR3 sequence: CASSELAGYNEQFF. CDR3 bases: TGTGCCAGTAGTGAACTAGCGGGATACAATGAGCAGTTCTTC.

This chain uses TRBV4-2 with TRBJ2-4; TRBD2 is a possible D gene (6 bases). Germline V lookup: CDR1 LGHNA, CDR2 YNFKEQ. V lost 9 bases and J lost 7, with 19 bases in between. The CDR3 is made up of 14 amino acids. CDR3 sequence (DNA): TGTGCCAGTCAAAAAACGGGAGAACCCAACATTCAGTACTTC. Translation: CASQKTGEPNIQYF.

This chain joins TRBV6-5 and TRBJ1-4; 7 bases fit TRBD1. This CDR3 has 14 residues. Losses at the gene ends were 6 bases for V and 4 bases for J; bases not matched to a gene: 5. Germline assignment: CDR1 MNHEY and CDR2 SVGAGI. DNA for the CDR3: TGTGCCAGCAGGACCGACAGGGTTAATGAAAAACTGTTTTTT. It codes for CASRTDRVNEKLFF.

The chain is built from TRBV5-4 and TRBJ2-2, with TRBD2 identical over 11 bases. The CDR3 length is 16 residues. Trimming at V came to 3 bases and at J to 4 bases, leaving 5 bases not matched to a gene. Germline loops: CDR1 SGHNT, CDR2 YYREEE (reference sequence). Here the CDR3 DNA reads TGTGCCAGCAGCTCTAAACTAGCGGGAGTCACCGGGGAGCTGTTTTTT. The encoded protein is CASSSKLAGVTGELFF.

The rearrangement joins TRBV7-3 to TRBJ1-1; D is perhaps TRBD1 (6 bases). The V end was cut by 5 bases, the J end by 4 bases, with 17 bases between. CDR1 and CDR2 from the germline V gene are SGHTA and FQGTGA. This CDR3 has 15 residues. CDR3 region: CASSQRGGRFTEAFF. The CDR3 DNA follows: TGTGCCAGCAGCCAAAGGGGGGGCAGGTTCACTGAAGCTTTCTTT.

This chain uses TRBV27 with TRBJ2-1, with TRBD2 matching over 9 bases. Germline CDR1 MNHEY, CDR2 SMNVEV (reference sequence). The V segment lost 5 bases and the J segment 8 bases; nucleotides outside the gene matches: 4. This CDR3 has 13 amino acids. CDR3 region: CASSVSGSYEQFF. Here the CDR3 DNA reads TGTGCCAGCAGTGTTAGCGGGAGCTATGAGCAGTTCTTC.

The chain carries TRBV12-5 and TRBJ2-3; 9 bases agree with TRBD2. The junction had 6 bases not matched to a gene; V was cut back by 6 bases and J by 2 bases. The CDR3 extends over 15 amino acids. Germline V gives CDR1 LGHNT, CDR2 FRNRAP. The CDR3 sequence: CASGLAGSHTDTQYF. DNA for the CDR3: TGTGCTAGTGGGCTAGCGGGGAGCCACACAGATACGCAGTATTTT.

The genes are TRBV18 and TRBJ2-1; TRBD2 aligns across 7 bases. The CDR3 has 15 residues. V lost 3 bases, J lost 7 bases, and 9 bases stayed unmatched. Germline assignment: CDR1 KGHSH and CDR2 LQKENI. CDR3 nucleotide sequence: TGTGCCAGCTCACCTCGAACTAGCGTTACTAATGAGCAGTTCTTC. Translation: CASSPRTSVTNEQFF.

This rearrangement joins TRBV11-3 to TRBJ2-1; 8 bases map to TRBD2. After removal of 5 bases from V and 5 bases from J, the junction contained 8 bases not matched to a gene. The CDR3 totals 15 residues. Per germline, CDR1 SGHNT and CDR2 YENEEA. CDR3 amino acids: CASSTRLAGNNEQFF. The CDR3 region has the DNA TGTGCCAGCAGCACCCGGTTAGCGGGGAACAATGAGCAGTTCTTC.

As for this clone: Distinct nucleotide sequences in the sample also encode this CDR3. The rearrangement joins TRBV2 to TRBJ2-7; TRBD1 might be the D (6 bases). Trimming left V 4 bases short and J 3 bases short, with 10 bases between. This CDR3 spans 13 amino acids. The V gene's germline CDR1 is SNHLY and CDR2 FYNNEI. CDR3 residues: CASSGQGRYEQYF. For the CDR3, the DNA is TGTGCCAGCAGTGGGCAGGGGCGCTACGAGCAGTACTTC.

The J gene is TRBJ2-5, the V gene TRBV5-1, with D tentatively TRBD2 (5 bases). The CDR3 is 16 amino acids. V gave up 0 bases and J gave up 2 bases, with 14 bases separating them. CDR1 is SGHRS and CDR2 is YFSETQ in the germline V gene. The CDR3 coding sequence is TGCGCCAGCAGCTTGGGGTGGAGACGAGGGCAAGAGACCCAGTACTTC. It is translated as CASSLGWRRGQETQYF.

The chain has TRBV7-8 and TRBJ2-1; D gene ambiguous. The V end lost 4 bases, the J end lost 1 base, and 8 bases lay between the germline ends. The CDR3 runs to 14 residues. Looked up from germline, CDR1 is SGHVS and CDR2 is FQNEAQ. CDR3 DNA: TGTGCCAGCAGCTACAGTGCTTCCTACAATGAGCAGTTCTTC. Encoded protein: CASSYSASYNEQFF.

The chain uses TRBV27 and TRBJ2-7; the D is unclear. The ends were cut back, 6 bases at V and 7 bases at J, with 16 bases in the middle. Looked up from germline, CDR1 is MNHEY and CDR2 is SMNVEV (reference sequence). This CDR3 comprises 13 residues. The CDR3 spells CASRINSYTEQYF. Written as DNA, the CDR3 is TGTGCCAGCAGAATCAACAGCTACACGGAGCAGTACTTC.

The chain carries TRBV28 and TRBJ2-1; weak D call: TRBD1 (6 bases). Germline lookup yields CDR1 MDHEN and CDR2 SYDVKM. The V end lost 5 bases, the J end lost 12 bases, and 14 bases lay between the germline ends. There are 12 residues in the CDR3. This CDR3 reads CASSPPGRGQFF. The CDR3 bases are TGTGCCAGCAGTCCCCCGGGCAGGGGGCAGTTCTTC.

This chain joins TRBV25-1 and TRBJ1-6; the match to TRBD1 covers 9 bases. The CDR3 covers 16 residues. In germline, CDR1 is MGHDK, CDR2 SYGVNS. Germline trimming cut 3 bases from V and 7 bases from J; bases unmatched to any gene: 7. The CDR3, as DNA: TGTGCCAGCAGTGAGGGGACAGGGTTTCCCAATTCACCCCTCCACTTT. Translating it yields CASSEGTGFPNSPLHF.

CDR3 region: CASSPSESGSYEQYF. The CDR3 DNA is TGTGCCAGCAGCCCTAGCGAGTCAGGTTCTTACGAGCAGTACTTC. The genes are TRBV7-2 and TRBJ2-7; D may be TRBD2 (6 bases). V shed 5 bases and J shed 4 bases, with 18 bases lying between them. Per germline, CDR1 SGHTA and CDR2 FQGNSA. This CDR3 contains 15 residues.

A remark on this clone: Other DNA sequences in the sample encode the same CDR3. V is TRBV28 and J is TRBJ1-4; 8 bases are shared with TRBD1. J gave up 2 bases and V 5 bases, and 4 bases lay outside the gene matches. CDR1 MDHEN and CDR2 SYDVKM come from the germline V gene. The CDR3 runs 15 residues. In DNA form, the CDR3 reads TGTGCCAGCAGTCTCACAGGGGGTACTAATGAAAAACTGTTTTTT. It encodes CASSLTGGTNEKLFF.

The chain recombines TRBV5-4 with TRBJ2-2; maybe TRBD2 (6 bases). The CDR3 extends over 12 amino acids. V lost 7 bases and J lost 3, with 7 bases in between. Germline V CDR1 and CDR2: SGHNT, YYREEE (reference sequence). CDR3 region: CASGDYTGELFF. The CDR3 bases are TGTGCCAGCGGGGACTACACCGGGGAGCTGTTTTTT. The full variable domain, its missing parts supplied by reference TRBV5-4 and TRBJ2-2, is ETGVTQSPTHLIKTRGQQVTLRCSSQSGHNTVSWYQQALGQGPQFIFQYYREEENGRGNFPPRFSGLQFPNYSSELNVNALELDDSALYLCASGDYTGELFFGEGSRLTVL.

The chain links TRBV5-1 to TRBJ2-3, with TRBD2 matching over 14 bases. The CDR3 loop spans 17 amino acids. Germline trimming cut 3 bases from V and 3 bases from J; bases unmatched to any gene: 6. CDR1 and CDR2 from the germline V gene are SGHRS and YFSETQ. The CDR3 loop reads CASSSGTSGGRTDTQYF. The CDR3 DNA is TGCGCCAGCAGCTCAGGGACTAGCGGGGGCCGAACAGATACGCAGTATTTT. Complete variable domain (other parts from reference TRBV5-1 and TRBJ2-3): KAGVTQTPRYLIKTRGQQVTLSCSPISGHRSVSWYQQTPGQGLQFLFEYFSETQRNKGNFPGRFSGRQFSNSRSEMNVSTLELGDSALYLCASSSGTSGGRTDTQYFGPGTRLTVL.

CDR3 protein: CATSDLPGTDTQYF. The CDR3 nucleotides read TGTGCCACCAGTGATTTACCGGGGACAGATACGCAGTATTTT. The chain joins TRBV24-1 to TRBJ2-3, with TRBD2 as a possible D gene (5 bases). The CDR3 covers 14 residues. Between the trimmed V and J ends, which lost 1 base and 3 bases, there was a span of 7 bases. The germline V gene has CDR1 KGHDR and CDR2 SFDVKD.